The 21 T cell receptor beta chains presented below share a single source sample, sequenced in a study of T cell changes during pregnancy in multiple sclerosis. Clones were read by immunoSEQ multiplex PCR, and TCRdb kept only the in-frame ones, dropping some. The sample contains about 45,000 clones, approximately 96% of which appear only once. The sample consisted of peripheral blood, taken in the second trimester of pregnancy. The receptor source for this set is a female donor with multiple sclerosis, enrolled in a pregnancy study.

V gene TRBV7-9 combines with J gene TRBJ2-3; D might be TRBD2 (6 bases). Trimming cost V 1 base and J 8 bases, with 13 bases left between them. CDR3 size: 14 residues. Per germline, CDR1 SEHNR and CDR2 FQNEAQ (reference sequence). In DNA form, the CDR3 reads TGTGCCAGCAGCTTAGATGGGGGGATAGGTACGCAGTATTTT. Its translation: CASSLDGGIGTQYF.

The chain has TRBV7-2 and TRBJ1-3, with D maybe TRBD1 (6 bases). The germline CDR1 and CDR2 sequences are SGHTA and FQGNSA. This CDR3 comprises 16 residues. V lost 5 bases and J 0 bases, leaving 14 bases between the germline ends. CDR3: CASSLRTESSGNTIYF. The CDR3 nucleotides are TGTGCCAGCAGCCTTCGGACAGAGAGCTCTGGAAACACCATATATTTT.

Only one count was recorded for this clone. This chain links TRBV4-2 with TRBJ2-7; TRBD1 matches 9 bases. J lost 4 bases, V lost 5 bases, and 9 bases had no gene match. Germline-derived CDR1 and CDR2 are LGHNA and YNFKEQ. This CDR3 has 15 residues. The CDR3 region has the DNA TGTGCCAGCAGCGAAGCCGGGACAGGGTCGTACGAGCAGTACTTC. It encodes CASSEAGTGSYEQYF.

V is TRBV7-3 and J is TRBJ1-2, with D uncertain. V shed 1 base and J shed 6 bases, with 12 bases lying between them. The CDR3 spans 14 residues. Germline CDR1 and CDR2: SGHTA and FQGTGA. CDR3 region: CASSLNTALNGYTF. For the CDR3, the DNA is TGTGCCAGCAGCTTAAATACAGCCCTGAATGGCTACACCTTC.

This chain connects TRBV19 to TRBJ1-2; 8 bases line up with TRBD1. Trimming took 4 bases from V and 5 from J; bases not matched to a gene: 9. The CDR3 contains 15 residues. Germline values: CDR1 LNHDA, CDR2 SQIVND (reference sequence). The CDR3 region is CASSTGAGGSYGYTF. As DNA, the CDR3 is TGTGCCAGTAGTACTGGGGCAGGGGGCAGTTATGGCTACACCTTC.

In its sample, this clone was seen once. This chain connects TRBV6-1 to TRBJ2-1; D unresolved. There are 11 residues in the CDR3. The germline V and J ends were trimmed by 5 bases and 6 bases, with 5 bases remaining between them. The germline CDR1 and CDR2 sequences are MNHNS and SASEGT. The CDR3 loop is CASSYSNEQFF. CDR3 nucleotides: TGTGCCAGCAGTTACAGCAATGAGCAGTTCTTC.

This clone was seen only once. The chain recombines TRBV7-9 with TRBJ2-7; D unclear. Looked up from germline, CDR1 is SEHNR and CDR2 is FQNEAQ (reference sequence). The germline V and J ends were trimmed by 1 base and 2 bases, with 18 bases remaining between them. The CDR3 has 17 residues. The CDR3 DNA reads as TGTGCCAGCAGCTTAGTAATATTGACAAACAATCCCTACGAGCAGTACTTC. Translation: CASSLVILTNNPYEQYF. The full variable domain, in which reference TRBV7-9 and TRBJ2-7 provide the parts outside the CDR3, is DTGVSQNPRHKITKRGQNVTFRCDPISEHNRLYWYRQTLGQGPEFLTYFQNEAQLEKSRLLSDRFSAERPKGSFSTLEIQRTEQGDSAMYLCASSLVILTNNPYEQYFGPGTRLTVT.

The rearrangement links TRBV5-1 to TRBJ2-3, with TRBD1 matching over 10 bases. The CDR3 is made up of 14 amino acids. Germline V lookup: CDR1 SGHRS, CDR2 YFSETQ. Losses at the gene ends were 6 bases for V and 8 bases for J; bases not matched to a gene: 9. The CDR3 DNA sequence: TGCGCCAGCACCGCCTCGACAGGGGGCGGTACGCAGTATTTT. Translated: CASTASTGGGTQYF.

The CDR3 loop is CASSVGSDRVGYGYTF. Here the CDR3 DNA reads TGTGCCAGCAGCGTGGGCTCGGACAGGGTCGGGTATGGCTACACCTTC. The chain joins TRBV7-2 to TRBJ1-2, with 8 bases lining up with TRBD1. CDR1 and CDR2 (germline): SGHTA, FQGNSA. After removal of 5 bases from V and 5 bases from J, the junction contained 13 bases not matched to a gene. CDR3 length: 16 amino acids. Looking up the rest from reference TRBV7-2 and TRBJ1-2 gives the full variable domain: GAGVSQSPSNKVTEKGKDVELRCDPISGHTALYWYRQSLGQGLEFLIYFQGNSAPDKSGLPSDRFSAERTGGSVSTLTIQRTQQEDSAVYLCASSVGSDRVGYGYTFGSGTRLTVV.

This clone appeared a single time. This chain connects TRBV7-9 to TRBJ2-3; the match to TRBD2 covers 12 bases. Trimming removed 1 base from V and 4 bases from J; junction bases left unmatched: 12. CDR1 is SEHNR and CDR2 is FQNEAQ in the germline V gene (reference sequence). CDR3 length equals 19 residues. The CDR3 region is CASSLGLWRLAGDADTQYF. The CDR3 nucleotides read TGTGCCAGCAGCTTAGGTCTTTGGAGACTAGCGGGAGACGCAGATACGCAGTATTTT. The full variable domain, completed using reference TRBV7-9 and TRBJ2-3, is DTGVSQNPRHKITKRGQNVTFRCDPISEHNRLYWYRQTLGQGPEFLTYFQNEAQLEKSRLLSDRFSAERPKGSFSTLEIQRTEQGDSAMYLCASSLGLWRLAGDADTQYFGPGTRLTVL.

The chain is built from TRBV19 and TRBJ2-7; tentative D call: TRBD1 (6 bases). Germline V gene data show CDR1 as LNHDA and CDR2 as SQIVND (reference sequence). Trimming took off 6 bases at V and 5 bases at J, with 20 bases between the two ends. CDR3 length: 15 residues. The CDR3 loop is CASSPGAGRRDEQYF. CDR3 bases: TGTGCCAGTAGCCCAGGGGCGGGTAGAAGAGACGAGCAGTACTTC.

The count of this clone is one. The genes are TRBV7-2 and TRBJ1-5; D gene ambiguous. Germline V gives CDR1 SGHTA, CDR2 FQGNSA. The CDR3 extends over 12 amino acids. The V gene lost 4 bases and the J gene lost 6 bases, with 7 bases spanning the gap. CDR3 in amino acids: CASSSLSQPQHF. The CDR3 DNA follows: TGTGCCAGCAGCTCCTTGAGTCAGCCCCAGCATTTT.

The chain has TRBV19 and TRBJ2-3, with a weak D call TRBD1 (5 bases). This CDR3 contains 14 residues. V was trimmed by 6 bases and J by 0 bases, leaving 10 bases between them. CDR1 LNHDA and CDR2 SQIVND come from the germline V gene (reference sequence). The CDR3 DNA is TGTGCCAGTAGCGAGACAGTTAGCACAGATACGCAGTATTTT. Protein: CASSETVSTDTQYF. The complete variable domain, with remaining parts taken from reference TRBV19 and TRBJ2-3, reads DGGITQSPKYLFRKEGQNVTLSCEQNLNHDAMYWYRQDPGQGLRLIYYSQIVNDFQKGDIAEGYSVSREKKESFPLTVTSAQKNPTAFYLCASSETVSTDTQYFGPGTRLTVL.

This clone was seen only once. Sequence at one end of the junction differs from germline and may be a read error. J is TRBJ2-1 and V is TRBV7-9; 8 bases are shared with TRBD2. Germline-derived CDR1 and CDR2 are SEHNR and FQNEAQ (reference sequence). This CDR3 comprises 15 residues. The CDR3, as DNA: TGTGCCAGCAGCCGCAGCGGGGGCCCCTACGATGAGCAGTTCTTC. It translates to CASSRSGGPYDEQFF.

This clone was counted once. V gene TRBV27 combines with J gene TRBJ2-7; TRBD1 might be the D (7 bases). CDR3 size: 15 residues. CDR1 and CDR2 from the germline V gene are MNHEY and SMNVEV (reference sequence). Trimming removed 4 bases at V and 4 bases at J, with 17 bases between. CDR3 sequence reads: CASSSFAAGGYEQYF. CDR3 bases: TGTGCCAGCAGTTCATTCGCCGCAGGGGGGTACGAGCAGTACTTC.

The CDR3 DNA reads as TGTGCCACCAGCAGACCGACAGGGGTCTCTGGGGCCAACGTCCTGACTTTC. Its translation is CATSRPTGVSGANVLTF. This chain joins TRBV15 and TRBJ2-6; 8 nucleotides agree with TRBD1. V gave up 2 bases and J gave up 0 bases; unmatched junction bases: 3. There are 17 residues in the CDR3. CDR1 and CDR2 from the germline V gene are LNHNV and YYDKDF (reference sequence).

The V call is TRBV7-9, the J call TRBJ2-7; possible D gene TRBD1, 5 bases. The CDR3 has 14 residues. With 2 bases removed from V and 2 bases from J, the gap between germline ends came to 10 bases. Per germline, CDR1 SEHNR and CDR2 FQNEAQ (reference sequence). In DNA form, the CDR3 reads TGTGCCAGCAGCTTAAATACAGGAACCTACGAGCAGTACTTC. It specifies CASSLNTGTYEQYF.

The J gene is TRBJ1-1, the V gene TRBV5-1; 11 nucleotides match TRBD1. With V trimmed by 4 bases and J by 3 bases, 14 bases remained unmatched. CDR1 SGHRS and CDR2 YFSETQ come from the germline V gene. This CDR3 is built from 18 residues. CDR3 loop: CASSPRAGTGGGHTEAFF. CDR3 coding DNA: TGCGCCAGCAGCCCAAGAGCCGGGACAGGGGGAGGGCACACTGAAGCTTTCTTT.

This chain connects TRBV5-4 to TRBJ2-2; 8 nucleotides line up with TRBD1. The CDR3 loop spans 14 amino acids. Germline CDR1 and CDR2: SGHNT and YYREEE (reference sequence). The ends lost 2 bases at V and 5 bases at J; junction bases unmatched: 2. CDR3: CASSLTGGTGELFF. The CDR3 DNA sequence: TGTGCCAGCAGCTTAACAGGGGGTACCGGGGAGCTGTTTTTT.

The chain links TRBV21-1 to TRBJ1-3; the DNA was not used to check the table's D call, TRBD1. TRBV21-1 is assigned pseudogene status. This CDR3 spans 22 amino acids. CDR3 sequence (DNA): TGTGCCAGCAGCACCGCGCTCCCACGGCCCCTGGTCGGGACAGGGTTAGGAAACACCATATATTTT. Amino acids: CASSTALPRPLVGTGLGNTIYF.

This clone appeared a single time. The V call is TRBV5-1, the J call TRBJ1-4; a weak D match, TRBD1 (5 bases). Trimming left V 4 bases short and J 1 base short, with 11 bases between. The germline V gene has CDR1 SGHRS and CDR2 YFSETQ. The CDR3 has 15 residues. CDR3 in amino acids: CASSPAGLTNEKLFF. The CDR3 coding sequence is TGCGCCAGCAGCCCCGCAGGGTTAACTAATGAAAAACTGTTTTTT.